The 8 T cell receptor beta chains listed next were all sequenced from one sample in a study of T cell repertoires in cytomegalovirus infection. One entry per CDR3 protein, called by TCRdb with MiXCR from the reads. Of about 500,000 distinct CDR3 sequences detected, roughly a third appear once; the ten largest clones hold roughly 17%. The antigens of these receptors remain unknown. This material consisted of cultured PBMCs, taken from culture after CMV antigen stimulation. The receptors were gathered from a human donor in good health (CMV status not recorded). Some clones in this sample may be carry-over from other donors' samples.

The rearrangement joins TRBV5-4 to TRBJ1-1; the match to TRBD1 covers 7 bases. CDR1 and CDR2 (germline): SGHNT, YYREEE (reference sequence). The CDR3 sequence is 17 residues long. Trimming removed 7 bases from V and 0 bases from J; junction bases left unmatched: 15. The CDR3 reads CASPQDRTPPLNTEAFF. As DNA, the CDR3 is TGTGCCAGCCCGCAGGACAGGACTCCTCCGTTGAACACTGAAGCTTTCTTT.

The CDR3 sequence is CASSLTATYEQYF. The CDR3 DNA reads as TGTGCCAGCAGCTTGACAGCCACCTACGAGCAGTACTTC. This chain links TRBV7-2 with TRBJ2-7, with D perhaps matching TRBD1 (5 bases). Germline CDR1 reads SGHTA; CDR2 reads FQGNSA. The CDR3 length is 13 residues. The ends were cut back, 3 bases at V and 2 bases at J, with 8 bases in the middle. Drawing the rest from reference TRBV7-2 and TRBJ2-7, the complete variable domain is GAGVSQSPSNKVTEKGKDVELRCDPISGHTALYWYRQSLGQGLEFLIYFQGNSAPDKSGLPSDRFSAERTGGSVSTLTIQRTQQEDSAVYLCASSLTATYEQYFGPGTRLTVT.

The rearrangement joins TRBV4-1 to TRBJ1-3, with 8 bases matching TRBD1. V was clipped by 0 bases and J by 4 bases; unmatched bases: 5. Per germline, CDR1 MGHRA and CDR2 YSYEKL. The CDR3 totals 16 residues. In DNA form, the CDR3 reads TGCGCCAGCAGCCAAGATAGGGACAGGTTCGGAAACACCATATATTTT. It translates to CASSQDRDRFGNTIYF.

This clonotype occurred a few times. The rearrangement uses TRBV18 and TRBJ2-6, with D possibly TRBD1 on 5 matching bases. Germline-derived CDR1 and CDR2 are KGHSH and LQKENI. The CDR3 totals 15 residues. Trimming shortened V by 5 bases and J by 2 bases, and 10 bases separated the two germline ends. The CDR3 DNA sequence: TGTGCCAGCTCAGCAGGGATGGCTGGGGCCAACGTCCTGACTTTC. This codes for CASSAGMAGANVLTF.

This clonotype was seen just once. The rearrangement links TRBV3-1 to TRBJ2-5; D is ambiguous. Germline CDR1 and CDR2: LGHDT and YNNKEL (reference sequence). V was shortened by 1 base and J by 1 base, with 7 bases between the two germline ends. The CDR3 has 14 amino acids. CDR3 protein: CASSQAQRQETQYF. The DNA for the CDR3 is TGTGCCAGCAGCCAAGCTCAGCGCCAAGAGACCCAGTACTTC.

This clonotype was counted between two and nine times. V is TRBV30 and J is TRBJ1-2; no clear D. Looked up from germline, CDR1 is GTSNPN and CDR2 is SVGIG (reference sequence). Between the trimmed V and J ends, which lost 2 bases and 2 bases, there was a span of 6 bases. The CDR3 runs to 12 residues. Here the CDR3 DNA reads TGTGCCTGGAGTCTACAGAACTATGGCTACACCTTC. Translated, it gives CAWSLQNYGYTF.

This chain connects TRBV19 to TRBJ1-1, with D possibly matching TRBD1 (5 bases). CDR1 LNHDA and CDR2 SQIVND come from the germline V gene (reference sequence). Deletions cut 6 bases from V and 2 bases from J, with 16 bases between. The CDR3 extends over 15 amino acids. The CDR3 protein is CASRLTGDYNTEAFF. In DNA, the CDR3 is TGTGCCAGTAGACTAACGGGGGACTACAACACTGAAGCTTTCTTT.

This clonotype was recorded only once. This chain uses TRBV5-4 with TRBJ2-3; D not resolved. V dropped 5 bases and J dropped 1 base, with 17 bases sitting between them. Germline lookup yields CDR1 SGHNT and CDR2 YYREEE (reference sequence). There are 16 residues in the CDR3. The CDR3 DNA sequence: TGTGCCAGCAGAAATACCCAAGTTCGGGGCACAGATACGCAGTATTTT. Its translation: CASRNTQVRGTDTQYF.